One TCR beta chain is described in this entry. Its antigen is unidentified. The junction does not match germline at one end; this may be a read error. The record originates from a study of regulatory T cells in long-lasting Graves disease. At the level of the study: Over 5 years on antithyroid drugs plus positive TSH receptor antibodies marked Graves' disease as persistent. Study-wide results and caveats: Patients with persistent disease showed a bias toward TRBV28, TRBJ1-2 and TRBJ2-5.

Investigators prepared the TCR beta libraries by applying iRepertoire HTBI primers and Arm-PCR of CDR3 regions. One entry per CDR3 protein results from TCRdb running MiXCR on the multiplex PCR reads. The sample carries around 460,000 distinct CDR3 sequences, about 22% recorded once. The time point: persistent/refractory GD, antithyroid drugs over 5 years with positive TRAb. PBMC RNA was the source of the TCR library. Per the germline V gene, CDR1 is SGHTA and CDR2 is FQGNSA. This CDR3 contains 12 residues. This receptor was identified in a female donor with Graves disease. V and J are TRBV7-2 and TRBJ2-7; no clear D. Specimen: peripheral blood mononuclear cells (PBMCs), collected when the disease was refractory, from a patient treated with antithyroid drugs. The CDR3 region has the DNA TGTGCCGGCAGCTTAGTCGGGTACGAGCAGTACTTC. Its protein product is CAGSLVGYEQYF.